The 14 T cell receptor beta chains listed next were all sequenced from one sample in a study of blood T cells in healthy people across ages. For the second PCR, which ran for roughly 7 to 11 cycles, a sample-barcoded 5' primer and a J-beta primer mix were used. MiXCR, applied by TCRdb to the 5' RACE reads, yields one record per CDR3 protein. Of more than 650,000 distinct CDR3 sequences in the sample, about 20% were seen once. Sequenced input: blood. The receptors come from a man aged 65-85 years in good health.

The rearrangement joins TRBV5-5 to TRBJ2-5, with D maybe TRBD2 (6 bases). Trimming shortened V by 1 base and J by 2 bases, and 15 bases separated the two germline ends. Germline lookup yields CDR1 SGHKS and CDR2 YYEKEE (reference sequence). CDR3 size: 16 residues. CDR3 coding DNA: TGTGCCAGCAGCTTGTTGGCCAGTGGGACTCAAGAGACCCAGTACTTC. Translated, it gives CASSLLASGTQETQYF.

In regard to this clonotype: Germline is not matched at one junction end, which may reflect a read error. The chain uses TRBV28 and TRBJ2-5; 11 bases line up with TRBD2. This CDR3 spans 16 amino acids. The germline CDR1 and CDR2 sequences are MDHEN and SYDVKM. As DNA, the CDR3 is TGTGCCAGCAGCTTGGGGAGGACTAGCGGGTACAATGAGCAGCTCTTC. It specifies CASSLGRTSGYNEQLF.

For this clonotype: The junction departs from germline at one end; a sequencing error may be responsible. The V and J genes are TRBV20-1 and TRBJ1-1, with TRBD1 identical over 8 bases. Germline V lookup: CDR1 DFQATT, CDR2 SNEGSKA (reference sequence). The length of the CDR3 is 17 residues. CDR3 sequence reads: CSARDRGTGGMNTEALF. CDR3 DNA sequence: TGCAGTGCTAGAGATCGGGGGACAGGAGGAATGAACACTGAAGCTTTGTTT.

There are a few counts of this clonotype. The gene calls are TRBV20-1 and TRBJ2-5; a possible D gene is TRBD1 (6 bases). The J call is doubtful: the DNA matches TRBJ2-7 better. Looked up from germline, CDR1 is DFQATT and CDR2 is SNEGSKA (reference sequence). This CDR3 is built from 13 residues. The CDR3 protein is CSAQRGGSYEQYF. In DNA, the CDR3 is TGCAGTGCTCAGAGAGGGGGATCCTACGAGCAGTACTTC.

A few counts support this clonotype. At one boundary the junction diverges from the germline segment, which might be a read error. The chain uses TRBV20-1 and TRBJ2-1; D may be TRBD2 (6 bases). Germline CDR1 DFQATT, CDR2 SNEGSKA (reference sequence). This CDR3 contains 14 residues. The CDR3 region has the DNA TGCAGTGCTAGAGATTCCGCGGGGTACAATAAGCAGTTCTTC. It yields the protein CSARDSAGYNKQFF.

V is TRBV6-6 and J is TRBJ2-7; 9 bases align to TRBD1. Germline CDR1 is MNHNY and CDR2 is SVGAGI (reference sequence). The ends lost 6 bases at V and 4 bases at J; junction bases unmatched: 7. The CDR3 is 14 amino acids. The CDR3 region is CASSRPGQGYEQYF. The DNA for the CDR3 is TGTGCCAGCAGCCGACCGGGACAGGGATACGAGCAGTACTTC.

The chain links TRBV27 to TRBJ2-7, with a tentative D call TRBD2 (5 bases). The V gene's germline CDR1 is MNHEY and CDR2 SMNVEV (reference sequence). With 3 bases removed from V and 1 base from J, the gap between germline ends came to 10 bases. This CDR3 has 14 residues. CDR3 nucleotide sequence: TGTGCCAGCAGTTTTCGGGGAAGGTCCTACGAGCAGTACTTC. Encoded protein: CASSFRGRSYEQYF.

V is TRBV25-1 and J is TRBJ2-3; 7 bases fit TRBD1. After removal of 7 bases from V and 2 bases from J, the junction contained 6 bases not matched to a gene. The V gene's germline CDR1 is MGHDK and CDR2 SYGVNS. The CDR3 is 14 amino acids. CDR3 sequence (DNA): TGTGCCAGCACGAGGGGGCAACACACAGATACGCAGTATTTT. Its protein product is CASTRGQHTDTQYF.

CDR3 in amino acids: CASSESGHGYTF. Written as DNA, the CDR3 is TGTGCCAGCAGTGAGTCAGGGCACGGCTACACCTTC. The chain joins TRBV3-1 to TRBJ1-2; a possible D gene is TRBD1 (5 bases). CDR3 length: 12 residues. Trimming pared 6 bases from V and 8 bases from J, leaving 13 bases between. Per the germline V gene, CDR1 is LGHDT and CDR2 is YNNKEL (reference sequence).

The chain uses TRBV14 and TRBJ1-4, with D perhaps matching TRBD1 (5 bases). The germline CDR1 and CDR2 sequences are SGHDN and FVKESK. Deletions cut 5 bases from V and 3 bases from J, with 19 bases between. This CDR3 spans 17 amino acids. CDR3 sequence reads: CASSVRGGTQSNEKLFF. DNA for the CDR3: TGTGCCAGCAGCGTCCGTGGGGGAACGCAATCTAATGAAAAACTGTTTTTT.

This chain links TRBV27 with TRBJ2-7; TRBD2 is a possible D gene (6 bases). V was clipped by 5 bases and J by 4 bases, with 9 bases between them. The germline V gene encodes CDR1 MNHEY and CDR2 SMNVEV (reference sequence). This CDR3 is built from 12 residues. CDR3 DNA: TGTGCCAGCAGTGCGGGACGGTACGAGCAGTACGTC. Amino acid sequence: CASSAGRYEQYV.

This clonotype was observed at least ten times. The chain recombines TRBV18 with TRBJ2-3, with TRBD2 as a possible D gene (5 bases). Germline loops: CDR1 KGHSH, CDR2 LQKENI. The CDR3 spans 16 residues. Trimming removed 0 bases from V and 4 bases from J, with 14 bases in between. The CDR3 DNA reads TGTGCCAGCTCACCACCGATATCAAGGCGGGCAGATACGCAGTATTTT. This gives the protein CASSPPISRRADTQYF.

The J gene is TRBJ2-2, the V gene TRBV5-1, with 9 bases lining up with TRBD1. The CDR3 covers 16 residues. Germline loops: CDR1 SGHRS, CDR2 YFSETQ. The ends lost 4 bases at V and 4 bases at J; junction bases unmatched: 8. CDR3: CASSPSGTGFTGELFF. CDR3 sequence (DNA): TGCGCCAGCAGCCCATCCGGGACAGGGTTCACCGGGGAGCTGTTTTTT.

This clonotype was seen a few times. One end of the junction fails to match germline, which may point to a read error. This rearrangement joins TRBV29-1 to TRBJ1-1, with 7 bases fitting TRBD1. CDR1 and CDR2 from the germline V gene are SQVTM and ANQGSEA. The length of the CDR3 is 14 residues. This CDR3 reads CSVKETGPNTEAFF. CDR3 nucleotides: TGCAGCGTTAAAGAGACAGGGCCGAACACTGAAGCTTTCTTT.